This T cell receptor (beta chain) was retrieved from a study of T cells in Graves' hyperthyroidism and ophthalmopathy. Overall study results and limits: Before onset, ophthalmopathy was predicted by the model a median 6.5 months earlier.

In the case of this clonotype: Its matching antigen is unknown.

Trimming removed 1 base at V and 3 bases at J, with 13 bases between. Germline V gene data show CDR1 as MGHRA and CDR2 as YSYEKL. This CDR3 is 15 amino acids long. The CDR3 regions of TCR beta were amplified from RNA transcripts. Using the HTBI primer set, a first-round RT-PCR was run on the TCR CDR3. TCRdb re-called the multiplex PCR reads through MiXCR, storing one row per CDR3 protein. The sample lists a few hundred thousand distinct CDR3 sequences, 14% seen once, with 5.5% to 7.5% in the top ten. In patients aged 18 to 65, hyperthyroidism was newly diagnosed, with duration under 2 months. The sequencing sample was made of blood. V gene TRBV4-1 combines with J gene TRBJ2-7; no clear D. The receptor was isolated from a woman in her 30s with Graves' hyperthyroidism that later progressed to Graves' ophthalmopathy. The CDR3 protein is CASSQGAANVYEQYF. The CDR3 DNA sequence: TGCGCCAGCAGCCAAGGAGCAGCAAATGTCTACGAGCAGTACTTC.